These T cell receptor beta chains were read from a single sample in a study of long-term antiretroviral therapy in people with HIV. Clones were read by immunoSEQ multiplex PCR, and TCRdb kept only the in-frame ones, dropping some. The data show 30,000 to 40,000 clones, just under 95% seen once. The sample was unsorted PBMCs, taken 4.1 years after starting antiretroviral therapy. Receptors were obtained from a woman between 45 and 60 years old with HIV. CDR3s include the opening cysteine and the closing phenylalanine or tryptophan. The order of the fields is D gene, clone size, V gene, J gene, CDR3 protein, CDR3 DNA. A D gene is named only where the DNA matches it firmly. Size tells how often a clone was seen (once, few, many) or the class of an expanded clone, and some rows leave it out.

d_call: -; clone_size: -; v_call: TRBV4-2; j_call: TRBJ2-3; cdr3_aa: CASSQDPVAGGTDTQYF; cdr3_nt: TGTGCCAGCAGCCAAGATCCGGTTGCAGGGGGCACAGATACGCAGTATTTT
d_call: TRBD1; clone_size: -; v_call: TRBV11-2; j_call: TRBJ2-3; cdr3_aa: CASSFPGQVTDTQYF; cdr3_nt: TGTGCCAGCAGCTTCCCGGGACAGGTTACAGATACGCAGTATTTT
d_call: -; clone_size: -; v_call: TRBV5-5; j_call: TRBJ1-3; cdr3_aa: CASSLASSGEDF; cdr3_nt: TGTGCCAGCAGCTTGGCCTCATCGGGTGAGGATTTT
d_call: TRBD2; clone_size: -; v_call: TRBV7-8; j_call: TRBJ2-5; cdr3_aa: CASSGGSGEWETQYF; cdr3_nt: TGTGCCAGCAGCGGGGGTAGCGGGGAATGGGAGACCCAGTACTTC
d_call: -; clone_size: -; v_call: TRBV9; j_call: TRBJ1-1; cdr3_aa: CASSVSPGSRQVVFF; cdr3_nt: TGTGCCAGCAGCGTCTCTCCAGGCTCCCGACAGGTGGTTTTCTTT
d_call: -; clone_size: -; v_call: TRBV2; j_call: TRBJ2-5; cdr3_aa: CASSEGQRSLQETQYF; cdr3_nt: TGTGCCAGCAGTGAAGGCCAGCGGAGTTTGCAAGAGACCCAGTACTTC
d_call: TRBD1; clone_size: -; v_call: TRBV7-2; j_call: TRBJ1-6; cdr3_aa: CASSFEGANSPLHF; cdr3_nt: TGTGCCAGCAGCTTCGAGGGGGCTAATTCACCCCTCCACTTT
d_call: TRBD1; clone_size: once; v_call: TRBV25-1; j_call: TRBJ1-4; cdr3_aa: CASRPGTGYNEKLFF; cdr3_nt: TGTGCCAGCAGGCCTGGGACAGGGTATAATGAAAAACTGTTTTTT
d_call: TRBD2; clone_size: -; v_call: TRBV19; j_call: TRBJ2-1; cdr3_aa: CASSIRTSIDEQFF; cdr3_nt: TGTGCCAGTAGTATAAGGACTAGCATCGATGAGCAGTTCTTC
d_call: -; clone_size: -; v_call: TRBV30; j_call: TRBJ2-7; cdr3_aa: CAWIGGYEQYF; cdr3_nt: TGTGCCTGGATTGGGGGCTACGAGCAGTACTTC
d_call: -; clone_size: -; v_call: TRBV23-1; j_call: TRBJ2-5; cdr3_aa: CASSQSAGYGETQYF; cdr3_nt: TGCGCCAGCAGTCAATCGGCAGGGTATGGAGAGACCCAGTACTTC
d_call: TRBD1; clone_size: -; v_call: TRBV9; j_call: TRBJ1-2; cdr3_aa: CASSVVGTESYGYTF; cdr3_nt: TGTGCCAGCAGCGTAGTGGGGACAGAGTCCTATGGCTACACCTTC
d_call: TRBD2; clone_size: -; v_call: TRBV12-5; j_call: TRBJ2-1; cdr3_aa: CATARLAGGRSSYNEQFF; cdr3_nt: TGTGCAACAGCCAGGCTAGCGGGGGGTAGAAGCTCCTACAATGAGCAGTTCTTC
d_call: -; clone_size: -; v_call: TRBV6-6; j_call: TRBJ1-4; cdr3_aa: CASSDGASGNEKLFF; cdr3_nt: TGTGCCAGCAGCGACGGGGCCAGCGGTAATGAAAAACTGTTTTTT
d_call: TRBD1; clone_size: -; v_call: TRBV30; j_call: TRBJ1-5; cdr3_aa: CAWSLDRDGQPQHF; cdr3_nt: TGTGCCTGGAGTCTTGACAGGGATGGTCAGCCCCAGCATTTT
d_call: -; clone_size: -; v_call: TRBV6-6; j_call: TRBJ2-3; cdr3_aa: CASSYAPGTDTQYF; cdr3_nt: TGTGCCAGCAGTTACGCCCCCGGGACAGATACGCAGTATTTT
d_call: -; clone_size: once; v_call: TRBV10-3; j_call: TRBJ1-6; cdr3_aa: CAISESFPGLSSYNSPLHF; cdr3_nt: TGTGCCATCAGTGAGTCATTTCCGGGGTTAAGCTCCTATAATTCACCCCTCCACTTT
d_call: -; clone_size: -; v_call: TRBV19; j_call: TRBJ1-5; cdr3_aa: CASSTQKGQPQHF; cdr3_nt: TGTGCCAGTAGTACGCAAAAGGGTCAGCCCCAGCATTTT
d_call: TRBD1; clone_size: -; v_call: TRBV7-9; j_call: TRBJ2-6; cdr3_aa: CASSPTPGQGLSGANVLTF; cdr3_nt: TGTGCCAGCAGCCCTACCCCGGGACAGGGTCTCTCTGGGGCCAACGTCCTGACTTTC
d_call: -; clone_size: -; v_call: TRBV6-5; j_call: TRBJ1-1; cdr3_aa: CASSYVGPNTEAFF; cdr3_nt: TGTGCCAGCAGTTACGTGGGGCCGAACACTGAAGCTTTCTTT
d_call: TRBD1; clone_size: -; v_call: TRBV5-1; j_call: TRBJ1-2; cdr3_aa: CASSSGQILHYGYTF; cdr3_nt: TGCGCCAGCAGCTCGGGACAGATCCTACACTATGGCTACACCTTC
d_call: TRBD1; clone_size: -; v_call: TRBV9; j_call: TRBJ1-2; cdr3_aa: CASSAPGQTYEGYTF; cdr3_nt: TGTGCCAGCAGCGCCCCGGGACAGACCTATGAAGGCTACACCTTC
d_call: -; clone_size: -; v_call: TRBV7-9; j_call: TRBJ1-3; cdr3_aa: CASSTGPVGGNTIYF; cdr3_nt: TGTGCCAGCAGCACGGGACCGGTTGGGGGAAACACCATATATTTT
d_call: -; clone_size: -; v_call: TRBV6-5; j_call: TRBJ2-7; cdr3_aa: CASTLQGPSYEQYF; cdr3_nt: TGTGCCAGCACCCTACAGGGCCCGTCCTACGAGCAGTACTTC
d_call: -; clone_size: -; v_call: TRBV9; j_call: TRBJ1-1; cdr3_aa: CASSVEGSRGTEAFF; cdr3_nt: TGTGCCAGCAGCGTAGAAGGCAGTCGTGGCACTGAAGCTTTCTTT
d_call: -; clone_size: -; v_call: TRBV2; j_call: TRBJ1-4; cdr3_aa: CASSRGRDNNEKLFF; cdr3_nt: TGTGCCAGCAGTCGGGGACGGGATAATAATGAAAAACTGTTTTTT
d_call: -; clone_size: once; v_call: TRBV5-8; j_call: TRBJ2-5; cdr3_aa: CASIFVPETQYF; cdr3_nt: TGTGCCAGCATTTTCGTCCCGGAGACCCAGTACTTC
d_call: -; clone_size: -; v_call: TRBV6-1; j_call: TRBJ2-7; cdr3_aa: CASSLTSYEQYF; cdr3_nt: TGTGCCAGCAGCCTTACCTCCTACGAGCAGTACTTC
d_call: -; clone_size: -; v_call: TRBV30; j_call: TRBJ1-4; cdr3_aa: CAWMFRGQVNEKLFF; cdr3_nt: TGTGCCTGGATGTTCAGAGGGCAGGTTAATGAAAAACTGTTTTTT
d_call: -; clone_size: -; v_call: TRBV7-6; j_call: TRBJ2-7; cdr3_aa: CASSADPYEQYF; cdr3_nt: TGTGCCAGCAGCGCGGATCCCTACGAGCAGTACTTC
d_call: -; clone_size: -; v_call: TRBV29-1; j_call: TRBJ2-5; cdr3_aa: CSVGHKVGETQYF; cdr3_nt: TGCAGCGTAGGGCACAAGGTGGGAGAGACCCAGTACTTC
d_call: TRBD1; clone_size: -; v_call: TRBV5-1; j_call: TRBJ1-1; cdr3_aa: CASSFRTGGSGTEAFF; cdr3_nt: TGCGCCAGCAGCTTTAGGACAGGGGGTTCAGGCACTGAAGCTTTCTTT
d_call: -; clone_size: once; v_call: TRBV9; j_call: TRBJ2-7; cdr3_aa: CASSPTFYEQYF; cdr3_nt: TGTGCCAGCAGCCCCACGTTCTACGAGCAGTACTTC